The 32 T cell receptor beta chains in this list originate from one sample, sequenced in a study of T-cell reconstitution after alpha-beta-depleted transplantation in children. It was with unique molecular identifiers that the TCRbeta library was prepared. TCRdb fed the PCR reads into MiXCR, producing one record per CDR3 protein. This sample carries a few hundred thousand distinct CDR3 sequences, roughly a tenth of them seen once, and the ten largest clones take 7.5%. The sequencing here drew on PBMCs, taken before TCRalphabeta/CD19-depleted stem cell transplant. The source is a boy under three years old with acute myeloid leukemia, due to receive a stem cell transplant.

This clonotype was counted ten times or more. CDR3 coding DNA: TGTGCCAGCAGCCCGACTACCGGGAGCTACCAAGAGACCCAGTACTTC. Its protein is CASSPTTGSYQETQYF. The chain has TRBV7-9 and TRBJ2-5, with TRBD2 as a possible D gene (6 bases). The CDR3 sequence is 16 residues long. Trimming stripped 5 bases from V and 0 bases from J, with 16 bases between. CDR1 is SEHNR and CDR2 is FQNEAQ in the germline V gene (reference sequence).

This clonotype was seen many times. The V call is TRBV6-1, the J call TRBJ1-2; TRBD1 is a possible D gene (5 bases). CDR1 is MNHNS and CDR2 is SASEGT in the germline V gene. The V end was cut by 6 bases, the J end by 1 base, with 18 bases between. The CDR3 loop spans 16 amino acids. CDR3 sequence (DNA): TGTGCCAGCAGAAGGAATAGGAGGGGCCTTAACTATGGCTACACCTTC. Translated: CASRRNRRGLNYGYTF.

About this clonotype itself: This may be a read error: a much more frequent sequence differs by one nucleotide. The V gene is TRBV20-1, the J gene TRBJ2-3, with unresolved D. V lost 2 bases and J 0 bases, leaving 6 bases between the germline ends. Germline lookup yields CDR1 DFQATT and CDR2 SNEGSKA (reference sequence). This CDR3 has 13 residues. This CDR3 is CSARYTSTDTQYF. CDR3 DNA sequence: TGCAGTGCTAGATATACTAGCACAGATACGCAGTATTTT.

This clonotype was seen ten or more times. The chain uses TRBV10-3 and TRBJ1-2; TRBD1 is a possible D gene (5 bases). CDR3 length: 12 amino acids. V shed 3 bases and J shed 7 bases, with 9 bases lying between them. Germline loops: CDR1 ENHRY, CDR2 SYGVKD. As DNA, the CDR3 is TGTGCCATCAGTGAATGGGACGCTGGCTACACCTTC. Translated: CAISEWDAGYTF.

The V and J genes are TRBV18 and TRBJ2-2; no definite D call. V lost 3 bases to trimming and J lost 4 bases, with 12 bases between them. CDR1 and CDR2 (germline): KGHSH, LQKENI. The CDR3 covers 15 residues. The CDR3 region has the DNA TGTGCCAGCTCACCTCAAGCGAAACCCACCGGGGAGCTGTTTTTT. Residues: CASSPQAKPTGELFF.

As regards this clonotype: Since a much larger clone is just one base distant, this may be a read error. V gene TRBV15 combines with J gene TRBJ2-1; D is uncertain. Looked up from germline, CDR1 is LNHNV and CDR2 is YYDKDF (reference sequence). This CDR3 is 12 amino acids long. This CDR3 is CGTSRDSGEQFF. The CDR3 nucleotides read TGTGGCACCAGTCGCGACTCCGGTGAGCAGTTCTTC.

This clonotype has just a few counts. The chain links TRBV18 to TRBJ1-2, with unresolved D. V was trimmed by 3 bases and J by 8 bases, leaving 7 bases between them. The CDR3 extends over 11 amino acids. Germline V lookup: CDR1 KGHSH, CDR2 LQKENI. CDR3 DNA: TGTGCCAGCTCACCTGCGGACGGCTACACCTTC. Translating it yields CASSPADGYTF.

This clonotype was seen at least ten times. The rearrangement links TRBV6-1 to TRBJ1-3; tentative D call: TRBD1 (5 bases). From germline, CDR1 is MNHNS and CDR2 SASEGT. The CDR3 is 16 amino acids. Trimming took 5 bases from V and 4 from J, leaving 18 bases between them. The DNA for the CDR3 is TGTGCCAGCAGTACGGGGACTCCTTCAGAAGGAAACACCATATATTTT. Protein sequence: CASSTGTPSEGNTIYF.

The chain joins TRBV20-1 to TRBJ1-1; 8 bases line up with TRBD1. The CDR3 length is 13 residues. CDR1 and CDR2 from the germline V gene are DFQATT and SNEGSKA (reference sequence). J gave up 1 base and V 6 bases, and 4 bases lay outside the gene matches. The DNA for the CDR3 is TGCAGTGCCAACAGGGGGGGGAACACTGAAGCTTTCTTT. Amino acid sequence: CSANRGGNTEAFF.

V usage is TRBV18 and J usage is TRBJ2-4; D remains unclear. Germline values: CDR1 KGHSH, CDR2 LQKENI. Trimming took off 6 bases at V and 5 bases at J, with 8 bases between the two ends. The CDR3 consists of 12 residues. CDR3 DNA: TGTGCCAGCTCGCCTCAGGAAAACATTCAGTACTTC. Translation: CASSPQENIQYF.

This clonotype was counted many times. V gene TRBV7-2 combines with J gene TRBJ2-7, with 9 nucleotides matching TRBD1. The CDR3 sequence is 16 residues long. V trimming: 0 bases; J trimming: 2 bases; junction bases outside the gene matches: 5. CDR1 is SGHTA, CDR2 FQGNSA, per germline. The CDR3 DNA follows: TGTGCCAGCAGCTTAGCCTTCGGGACAGGGCCCTACGAGCAGTACTTC. This gives the protein CASSLAFGTGPYEQYF. Supplemented by reference TRBV7-2 and TRBJ2-7, the full variable domain reads GAGVSQSPSNKVTEKGKDVELRCDPISGHTALYWYRQSLGQGLEFLIYFQGNSAPDKSGLPSDRFSAERTGGSVSTLTIQRTQQEDSAVYLCASSLAFGTGPYEQYFGPGTRLTVT.

This chain links TRBV10-3 with TRBJ2-3; TRBD2 matches 12 bases. Germline V gene data show CDR1 as ENHRY and CDR2 as SYGVKD. This CDR3 is built from 18 residues. V trimming: 2 bases; J trimming: 2 bases; junction bases outside the gene matches: 8. The CDR3 loop reads CAISELAGGIDFTDTQYF. Here the CDR3 DNA reads TGTGCCATCAGTGAGCTAGCGGGGGGGATTGACTTCACAGATACGCAGTATTTT.

This clonotype showed up many times. The chain carries TRBV20-1 and TRBJ2-1, with a weak D call TRBD2 (6 bases). Germline V lookup: CDR1 DFQATT, CDR2 SNEGSKA (reference sequence). This CDR3 has 17 amino acids. V gave up 0 bases and J gave up 0 bases, with 15 bases separating them. CDR3 in amino acids: CSARDLNRGTSYNEQFF. In DNA, the CDR3 is TGCAGTGCTAGAGACCTTAATCGGGGGACCTCCTACAATGAGCAGTTCTTC.

This chain links TRBV28 with TRBJ2-6, with 7 bases that match TRBD1. The V segment lost 5 bases and the J segment 2 bases; nucleotides outside the gene matches: 6. This CDR3 contains 16 residues. Germline values: CDR1 MDHEN, CDR2 SYDVKM. The CDR3 DNA reads as TGTGCCAGCAGTCGCTACGGACAGGCTGGGGCCAACGTCCTGACTTTC. It encodes CASSRYGQAGANVLTF.

This clonotype was found many times. V and J are TRBV7-2 and TRBJ2-7, with 9 bases matching TRBD2. The germline V gene has CDR1 SGHTA and CDR2 FQGNSA. CDR3 length equals 15 residues. After removal of 0 bases from V and 5 bases from J, the junction contained 5 bases not matched to a gene. DNA of the CDR3: TGTGCCAGCAGCTTAGCGGCGGGAGGGCACGACGAGCAGTACTTC. Encoded protein: CASSLAAGGHDEQYF.

A few counts support this clonotype. The J gene is TRBJ2-1, the V gene TRBV25-1; D perhaps matches TRBD2 (6 bases). Germline V gene sequence: CDR1 MGHDK, CDR2 SYGVNS. The CDR3 has 15 residues. Trimming removed 3 bases from V and 6 bases from J, with 15 bases in between. For the CDR3, the DNA is TGTGCCAGCAGTGATAGGACTAATGTCGGCAATGAGCAGTTCTTC. This gives the protein CASSDRTNVGNEQFF.

This clonotype has ten or more counts. The gene calls are TRBV6-5 and TRBJ2-5; D gene uncertain. CDR1 MNHEY and CDR2 SVGAGI come from the germline V gene. The length of the CDR3 is 12 residues. Trimming shortened V by 2 bases and J by 5 bases, and 6 bases separated the two germline ends. The CDR3 bases are TGTGCCAGCAGTTACCCCACGGAGACCCAGTACTTC. Translation: CASSYPTETQYF.

This clonotype has at least ten counts. The chain has TRBV12-3 or TRBV12-4 and TRBJ2-5; no definite D call. V lost 5 bases to trimming and J lost 0 bases, with 10 bases between them. This CDR3 spans 14 amino acids. The CDR3 loop reads CASSTTEHQETQYF. In nucleotides, the CDR3 is TGTGCCAGCAGTACGACGGAACACCAAGAGACCCAGTACTTC.

This clonotype was picked up many times. J is TRBJ2-2 and V is TRBV7-3; TRBD1 is a possible D gene (6 bases). The CDR3 length is 18 residues. The germline V gene has CDR1 SGHTA and CDR2 FQGTGA. Trimming pared 2 bases from V and 1 base from J, leaving 17 bases between. This chain's CDR3 is CASSLVTGSKRNTGELFF. The CDR3 region has the DNA TGTGCCAGCAGCTTAGTAACAGGGAGTAAAAGGAACACCGGGGAGCTGTTTTTT.

The table lists this clonotype with many counts. The chain employs TRBV2 and TRBJ2-1; weak D call: TRBD2 (5 bases). This CDR3 contains 16 residues. V lost 4 bases and J lost 4, with 17 bases in between. Germline V gene sequence: CDR1 SNHLY, CDR2 FYNNEI. The CDR3 sequence: CASSGGSLGLYNEQFF. DNA of the CDR3: TGTGCCAGCAGTGGAGGGAGCCTGGGCCTTTACAATGAGCAGTTCTTC.

This clonotype was recorded many times. V is TRBV27 and J is TRBJ2-7; D remains unclear. CDR1 MNHEY and CDR2 SMNVEV come from the germline V gene (reference sequence). The CDR3 extends over 15 amino acids. V was shortened by 1 base and J by 2 bases, with 12 bases between the two germline ends. The CDR3 loop reads CASSLFVGGTYEQYF. The CDR3 region has the DNA TGTGCCAGCAGTTTATTTGTCGGCGGAACCTACGAGCAGTACTTC.

The chain is built from TRBV6-5 and TRBJ2-1; D gene uncertain. The CDR3 sequence is 14 residues long. Trimming pared 6 bases from V and 3 bases from J, leaving 12 bases between. Germline V CDR1 and CDR2: MNHEY, SVGAGI. CDR3 in DNA: TGTGCCAGCAGGTATCAGGCCCACTACAATGAGCAGTTCTTC. It codes for CASRYQAHYNEQFF.

This clonotype was counted at least ten times. The chain has TRBV12-3 or TRBV12-4 and TRBJ1-4; no clear D gene. This CDR3 region has 14 residues. Deletions cut 6 bases from V and 0 bases from J, with 8 bases between. CDR3 region: CASRDGATNEKLFF. CDR3 sequence (DNA): TGTGCCAGCAGGGACGGTGCAACTAATGAAAAACTGTTTTTT.

Ten or more counts support this clonotype. This chain uses TRBV28 with TRBJ2-7, with 8 bases that match TRBD1. Germline CDR1 MDHEN, CDR2 SYDVKM. V was pared by 6 bases and J by 3 bases, with 13 bases of the junction left unmatched. This CDR3 region has 16 residues. The CDR3 DNA sequence: TGTGCCAGCAGCCTTACAGGGGGGCCAAGGGTCTACGAGCAGTACTTC. Translated: CASSLTGGPRVYEQYF.

Details on this clonotype: Germline and junction disagree at one end, which may indicate a read error. The chain is built from TRBV12-3 or TRBV12-4 and TRBJ2-2, with 10 bases identical to TRBD2. The CDR3 contains 18 residues. As DNA, the CDR3 is TGTGCCATCAGTTTGTTCCCGGGACTAGCGATTAACACCGGGGAGCTGTTTTTT. Translation: CAISLFPGLAINTGELFF.

This clonotype came up many times. The V call is TRBV13, the J call TRBJ1-3; weak D call: TRBD1 (5 bases). This CDR3 has 16 amino acids. Germline CDR1 and CDR2: PRHDT and FYEKMQ (reference sequence). V was shortened by 3 bases and J by 0 bases, with 12 bases between the two germline ends. CDR3 amino acids: CASSFLGRHSGNTIYF. DNA of the CDR3: TGTGCCAGCAGCTTCCTGGGGCGGCACTCTGGAAACACCATATATTTT.

V gene TRBV7-9 combines with J gene TRBJ2-7; 8 bases are a match to TRBD1. The germline gives CDR1 SEHNR, CDR2 FQNEAQ (reference sequence). J lost 4 bases, V lost 5 bases, and 10 bases had no gene match. The CDR3 loop spans 15 amino acids. The CDR3 region is CASSPSRDRFYEQYF. The CDR3, as DNA: TGTGCCAGCAGCCCTAGCCGGGACAGGTTTTACGAGCAGTACTTC.

A few counts support this clonotype. The junction shows a germline mismatch at one end, possibly a read error. The chain recombines TRBV4-1 with TRBJ1-2, with a tentative D call TRBD1 (5 bases). From germline, CDR1 is MGHRA and CDR2 YSYEKL. This CDR3 comprises 13 residues. The CDR3 region is CASSQGLGDGEKF. DNA for the CDR3: TGCGCCAGCAGCCAAGGTCTAGGGGACGGCGAAAAATTC.

In this sample, this clonotype turned up a few times. The CDR3 coding sequence is TGTGCCAGCAGTTTGCCTAGCGGGGGGGAGGAGCAGTACTTC. It yields the protein CASSLPSGGEEQYF. The rearrangement uses TRBV28 and TRBJ2-7; 12 bases match TRBD2. Germline values: CDR1 MDHEN, CDR2 SYDVKM. The junction had 4 bases not matched to a gene; V was cut back by 3 bases and J by 7 bases. The CDR3 consists of 14 residues.

At least ten counts were recorded for this clonotype. The chain uses TRBV12-3 or TRBV12-4 and TRBJ2-7, with D possibly being TRBD2 (6 bases). The CDR3 contains 14 residues. V was cut by 3 bases and J by 2 bases, with 11 bases left in between. The CDR3, as DNA: TGTGCCAGCAGTTTTGCGGGGAGCACCTACGAGCAGTACTTC. It translates to CASSFAGSTYEQYF.

This chain links TRBV19 with TRBJ1-4, with 7 bases identical to TRBD1. Germline trimming cut 9 bases from V and 6 bases from J; bases unmatched to any gene: 4. This CDR3 is 12 amino acids long. Germline CDR1 and CDR2: LNHDA and SQIVND (reference sequence). The CDR3: CASQDRHEKLFF. The CDR3 DNA is TGTGCCAGCCAGGACAGGCATGAAAAACTGTTTTTT. Together with reference TRBV19 and TRBJ1-4, the CDR3 gives the full variable domain: DGGITQSPKYLFRKEGQNVTLSCEQNLNHDAMYWYRQDPGQGLRLIYYSQIVNDFQKGDIAEGYSVSREKKESFPLTVTSAQKNPTAFYLCASQDRHEKLFFGSGTQLSVL.

This clonotype came up many times. This sequence joins TRBV20-1 and TRBJ2-1, with 9 bases aligning to TRBD2. CDR3 length: 16 residues. Looked up from germline, CDR1 is DFQATT and CDR2 is SNEGSKA (reference sequence). J lost 2 bases, V lost 0 bases, and 5 bases had no gene match. CDR3 sequence reads: CSAREKGGRAYNEQFF. DNA for the CDR3: TGCAGTGCTAGAGAAAAGGGCGGGAGGGCCTACAATGAGCAGTTCTTC.